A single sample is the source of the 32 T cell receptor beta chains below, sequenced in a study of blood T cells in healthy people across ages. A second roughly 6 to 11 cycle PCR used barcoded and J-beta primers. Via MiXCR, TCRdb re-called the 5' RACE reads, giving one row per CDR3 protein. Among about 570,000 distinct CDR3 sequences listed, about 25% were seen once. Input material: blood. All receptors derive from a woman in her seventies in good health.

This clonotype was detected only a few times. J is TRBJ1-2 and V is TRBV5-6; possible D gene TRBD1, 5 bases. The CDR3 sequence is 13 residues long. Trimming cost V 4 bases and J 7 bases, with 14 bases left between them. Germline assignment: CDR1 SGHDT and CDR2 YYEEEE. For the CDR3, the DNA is TGTGCCAGCAGCACTGGCCGTCAGGGTGGCTACACCTTC. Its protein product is CASSTGRQGGYTF.

The CDR3 is CASSLVGQGLATNEKLFF. In DNA, the CDR3 is TGTGCCAGCAGCTTAGTGGGACAGGGGTTGGCAACTAATGAAAAACTGTTTTTT. V is TRBV11-2 and J is TRBJ1-4, with TRBD1 matching over 10 bases. The CDR3 sequence is 18 residues long. The V gene end was trimmed by 1 base and the J gene end by 0 bases; junction bases not matched to a gene: 5. CDR1 and CDR2 from the germline V gene are SGHAT and FQNNGV. Complete variable domain (other parts from reference TRBV11-2 and TRBJ1-4): EAGVAQSPRYKIIEKRQSVAFWCNPISGHATLYWYQQILGQGPKLLIQFQNNGVVDDSQLPKDRFSAERLKGVDSTLKIQPAKLEDSAVYLCASSLVGQGLATNEKLFFGSGTQLSVL.

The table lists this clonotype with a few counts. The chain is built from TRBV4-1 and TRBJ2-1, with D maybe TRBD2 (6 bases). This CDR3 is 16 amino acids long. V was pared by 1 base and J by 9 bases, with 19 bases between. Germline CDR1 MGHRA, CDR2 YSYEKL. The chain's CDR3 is CASSQVLASGLGEQFF. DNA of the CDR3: TGCGCCAGCAGCCAAGTTTTAGCCAGCGGGCTCGGTGAGCAGTTCTTC.

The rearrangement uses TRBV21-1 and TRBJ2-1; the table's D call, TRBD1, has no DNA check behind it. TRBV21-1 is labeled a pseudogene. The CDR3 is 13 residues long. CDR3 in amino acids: CASSNRDRGEQFF. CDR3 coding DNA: TGTGCCAGCAGCAATAGGGACAGGGGTGAGCAGTTCTTC.

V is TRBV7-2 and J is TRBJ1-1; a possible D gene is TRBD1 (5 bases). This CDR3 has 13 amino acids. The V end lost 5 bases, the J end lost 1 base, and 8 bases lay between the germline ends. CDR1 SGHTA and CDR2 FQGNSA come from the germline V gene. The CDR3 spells CASSTGRNTEAFF. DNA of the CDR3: TGTGCCAGCAGCACGGGACGGAACACTGAAGCTTTCTTT.

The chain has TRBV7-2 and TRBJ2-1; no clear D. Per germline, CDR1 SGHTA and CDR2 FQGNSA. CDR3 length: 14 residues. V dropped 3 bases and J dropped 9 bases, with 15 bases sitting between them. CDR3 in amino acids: CASSFNRASVEQFF. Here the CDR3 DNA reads TGTGCCAGCAGCTTTAACCGGGCCTCGGTTGAGCAGTTCTTC. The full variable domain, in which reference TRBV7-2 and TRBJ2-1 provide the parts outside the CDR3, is GAGVSQSPSNKVTEKGKDVELRCDPISGHTALYWYRQSLGQGLEFLIYFQGNSAPDKSGLPSDRFSAERTGGSVSTLTIQRTQQEDSAVYLCASSFNRASVEQFFGPGTRLTVL.

CDR3 amino acids: CASSSTPGNEQFF. CDR3 nucleotides: TGTGCCAGCAGCTCTACGCCAGGCAATGAGCAGTTCTTC. The rearrangement links TRBV7-3 to TRBJ2-1; D is unresolved. The CDR3 is made up of 13 amino acids. The germline V and J ends were trimmed by 4 bases and 6 bases, with 10 bases remaining between them. CDR1 and CDR2 (germline): SGHTA, FQGTGA. The whole variable domain, filled in from reference TRBV7-3 and TRBJ2-1, reads GAGVSQTPSNKVTEKGKYVELRCDPISGHTALYWYRQSLGQGPEFLIYFQGTGAADDSGLPNDRFFAVRPEGSVSTLKIQRTERGDSAVYLCASSSTPGNEQFFGPGTRLTVL.

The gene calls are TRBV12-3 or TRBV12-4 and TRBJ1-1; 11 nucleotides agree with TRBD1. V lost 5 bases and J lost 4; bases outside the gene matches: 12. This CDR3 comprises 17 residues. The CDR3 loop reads CASSPTGQGAWATEAFF. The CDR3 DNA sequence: TGTGCCAGCAGTCCCACCGGACAGGGGGCCTGGGCCACTGAAGCTTTCTTT.

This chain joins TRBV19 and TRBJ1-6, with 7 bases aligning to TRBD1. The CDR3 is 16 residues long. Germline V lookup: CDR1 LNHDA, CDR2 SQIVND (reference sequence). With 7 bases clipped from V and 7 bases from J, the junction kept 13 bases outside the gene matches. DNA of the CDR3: TGTGCCAGTAAGATCGAGCCGGGACAGATAAATTCACCCCTCCACTTT. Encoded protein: CASKIEPGQINSPLHF.

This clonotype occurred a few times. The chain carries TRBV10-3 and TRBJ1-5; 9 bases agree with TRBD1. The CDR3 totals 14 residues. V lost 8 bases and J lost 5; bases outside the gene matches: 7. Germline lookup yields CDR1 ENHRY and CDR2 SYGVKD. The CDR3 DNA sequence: TGTGCCATCTCTGGGACAGGGCGCGATCAGCCCCAGCATTTT. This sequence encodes CAISGTGRDQPQHF.

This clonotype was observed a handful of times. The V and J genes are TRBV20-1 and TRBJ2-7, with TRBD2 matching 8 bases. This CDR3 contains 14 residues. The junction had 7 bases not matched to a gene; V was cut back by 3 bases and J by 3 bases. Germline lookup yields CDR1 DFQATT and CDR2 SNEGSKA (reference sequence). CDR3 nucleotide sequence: TGCAGTGCTAGGCTAAGCGGGGGACTCTACGAGCAGTACTTC. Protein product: CSARLSGGLYEQYF.

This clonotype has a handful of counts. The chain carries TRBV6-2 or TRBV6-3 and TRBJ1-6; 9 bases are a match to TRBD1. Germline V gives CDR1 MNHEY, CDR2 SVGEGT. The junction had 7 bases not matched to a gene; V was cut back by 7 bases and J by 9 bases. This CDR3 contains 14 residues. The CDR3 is CASTRDRDASPLHF. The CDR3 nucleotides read TGTGCCAGCACCAGGGACAGGGACGCTTCACCCCTCCACTTT.

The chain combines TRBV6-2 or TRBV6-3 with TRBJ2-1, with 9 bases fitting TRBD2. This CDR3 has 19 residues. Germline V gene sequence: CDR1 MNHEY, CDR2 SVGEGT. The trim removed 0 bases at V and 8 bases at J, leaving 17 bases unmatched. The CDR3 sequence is CASSYSKSPRERGVHEQFF. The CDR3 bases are TGTGCCAGCAGTTACTCGAAAAGCCCAAGAGAGCGGGGGGTTCATGAGCAGTTCTTC.

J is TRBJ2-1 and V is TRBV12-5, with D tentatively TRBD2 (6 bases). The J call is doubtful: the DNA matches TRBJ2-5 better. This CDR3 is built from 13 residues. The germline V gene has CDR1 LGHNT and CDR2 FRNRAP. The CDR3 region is CASGDSGSWTQYF. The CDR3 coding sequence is TGTGCTAGTGGTGACTCCGGGAGTTGGACCCAGTACTTC.

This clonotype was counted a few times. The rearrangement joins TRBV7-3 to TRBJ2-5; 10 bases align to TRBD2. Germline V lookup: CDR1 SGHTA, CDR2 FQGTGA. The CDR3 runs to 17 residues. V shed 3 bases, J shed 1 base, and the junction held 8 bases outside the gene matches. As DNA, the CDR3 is TGTGCCAGCAGCTTCTTCCCCGTAGCGGGGGGCCAAGAGACCCAGTACTTC. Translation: CASSFFPVAGGQETQYF.

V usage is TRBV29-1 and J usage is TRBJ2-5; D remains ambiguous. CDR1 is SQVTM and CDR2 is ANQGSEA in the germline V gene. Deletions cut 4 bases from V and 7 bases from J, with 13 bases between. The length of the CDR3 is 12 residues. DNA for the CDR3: TGCAGCGTTGGAGGTGTGAAAGGGACCCAGTACTTC. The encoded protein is CSVGGVKGTQYF.

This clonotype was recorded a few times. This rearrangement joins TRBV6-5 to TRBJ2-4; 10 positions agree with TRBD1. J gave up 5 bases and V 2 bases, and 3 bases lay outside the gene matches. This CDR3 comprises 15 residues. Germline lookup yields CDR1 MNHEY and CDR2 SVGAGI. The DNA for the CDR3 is TGTGCCAGCAGTTACGTGGGACAGGGGCAAAACATTCAGTACTTC. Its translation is CASSYVGQGQNIQYF.

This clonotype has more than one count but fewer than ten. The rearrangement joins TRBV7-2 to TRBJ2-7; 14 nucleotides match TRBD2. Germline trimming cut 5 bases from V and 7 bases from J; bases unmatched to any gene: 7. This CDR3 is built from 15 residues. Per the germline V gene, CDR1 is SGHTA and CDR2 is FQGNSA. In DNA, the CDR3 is TGTGCCAGCAGCACGACGGGACTAGCGGGGGTTGAGCAGTACTTC. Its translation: CASSTTGLAGVEQYF.

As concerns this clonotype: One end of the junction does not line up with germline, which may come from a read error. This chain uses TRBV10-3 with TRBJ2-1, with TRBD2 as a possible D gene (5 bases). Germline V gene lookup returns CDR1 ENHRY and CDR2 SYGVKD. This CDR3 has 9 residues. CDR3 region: CGQTGRGYF. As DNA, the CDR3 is TGTGGCCAAACGGGCAGAGGGTACTTC.

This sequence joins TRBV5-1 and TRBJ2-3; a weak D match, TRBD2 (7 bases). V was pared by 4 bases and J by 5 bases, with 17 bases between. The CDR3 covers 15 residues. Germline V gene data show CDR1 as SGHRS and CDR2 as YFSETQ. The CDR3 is CASSHGGTREDTQYF. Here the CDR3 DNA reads TGCGCCAGCAGCCACGGGGGGACACGAGAAGATACGCAGTATTTT.

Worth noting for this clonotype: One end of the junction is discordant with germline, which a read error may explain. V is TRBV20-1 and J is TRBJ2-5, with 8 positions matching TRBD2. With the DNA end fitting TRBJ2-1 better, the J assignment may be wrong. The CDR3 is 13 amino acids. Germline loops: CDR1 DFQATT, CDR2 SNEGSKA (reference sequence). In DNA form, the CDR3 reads TGTTCCCCCCGGGGGGGGTCTAGGAATGAGCAGTTCTTC. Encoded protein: CSPRGGSRNEQFF.

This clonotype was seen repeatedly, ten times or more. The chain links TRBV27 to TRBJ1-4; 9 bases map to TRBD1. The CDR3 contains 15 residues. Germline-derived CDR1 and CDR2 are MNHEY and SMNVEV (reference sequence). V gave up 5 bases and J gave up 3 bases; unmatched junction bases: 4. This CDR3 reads CASSRRTGANEKLFF. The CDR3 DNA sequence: TGTGCCAGCAGTCGCAGGACAGGGGCTAATGAAAAACTGTTTTTT.

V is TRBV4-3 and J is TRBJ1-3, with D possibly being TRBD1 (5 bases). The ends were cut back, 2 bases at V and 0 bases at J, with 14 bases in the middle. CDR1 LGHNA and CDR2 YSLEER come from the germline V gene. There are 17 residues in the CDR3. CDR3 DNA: TGCGCCAGCAGCCAAAGCCCGGGACCGCTCTCTGGAAACACCATATATTTT. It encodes CASSQSPGPLSGNTIYF.

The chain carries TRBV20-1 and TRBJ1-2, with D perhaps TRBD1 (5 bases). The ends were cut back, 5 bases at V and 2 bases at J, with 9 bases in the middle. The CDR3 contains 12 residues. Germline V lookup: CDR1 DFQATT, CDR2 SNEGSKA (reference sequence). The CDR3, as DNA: TGCAGTGCTCAAAGGGGAAACTATGGCTACACCTTC. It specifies CSAQRGNYGYTF.

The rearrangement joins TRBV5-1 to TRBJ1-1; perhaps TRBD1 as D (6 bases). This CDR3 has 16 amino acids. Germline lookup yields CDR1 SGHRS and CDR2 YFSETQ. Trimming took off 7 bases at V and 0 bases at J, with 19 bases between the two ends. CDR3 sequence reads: CASQVQGPTMNTEAFF. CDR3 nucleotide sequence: TGCGCCAGCCAGGTGCAGGGGCCAACTATGAACACTGAAGCTTTCTTT.

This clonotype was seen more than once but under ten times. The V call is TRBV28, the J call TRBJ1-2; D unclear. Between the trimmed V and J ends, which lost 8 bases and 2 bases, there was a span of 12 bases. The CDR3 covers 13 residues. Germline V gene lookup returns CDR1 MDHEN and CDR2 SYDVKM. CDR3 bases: TGTGCCAGCCTTGAAGGACGGAACTATGGCTACACCTTC. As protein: CASLEGRNYGYTF.

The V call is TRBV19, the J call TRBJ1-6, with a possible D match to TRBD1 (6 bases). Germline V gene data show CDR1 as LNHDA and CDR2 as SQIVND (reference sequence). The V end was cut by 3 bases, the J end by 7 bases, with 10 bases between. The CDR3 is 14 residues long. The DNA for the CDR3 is TGTGCCAGTAGTATTCGGGGGCGCAATTCACCCCTCCACTTT. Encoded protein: CASSIRGRNSPLHF.

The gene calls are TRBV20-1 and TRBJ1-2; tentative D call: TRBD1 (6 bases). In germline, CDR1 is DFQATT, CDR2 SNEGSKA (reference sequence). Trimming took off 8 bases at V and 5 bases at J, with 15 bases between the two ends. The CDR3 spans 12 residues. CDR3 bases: TGCAGTTCCCCCGGACAGCGATATGGCTACACCTTC. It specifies CSSPGQRYGYTF.

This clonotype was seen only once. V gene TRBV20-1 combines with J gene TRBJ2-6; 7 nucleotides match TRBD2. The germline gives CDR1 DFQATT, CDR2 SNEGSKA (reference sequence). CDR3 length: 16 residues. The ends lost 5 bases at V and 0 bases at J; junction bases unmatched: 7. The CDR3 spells CSAGGDVGSGANVLTF. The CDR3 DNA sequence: TGCAGTGCTGGGGGGGACGTAGGCTCTGGGGCCAACGTCCTGACTTTC.

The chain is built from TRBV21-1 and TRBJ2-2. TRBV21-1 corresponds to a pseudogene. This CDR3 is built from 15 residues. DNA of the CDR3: TGTGCCAGCGGTGCCGTTGAAGGAGACACCGGGGAGCTGTTTTTT. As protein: CASGAVEGDTGELFF.

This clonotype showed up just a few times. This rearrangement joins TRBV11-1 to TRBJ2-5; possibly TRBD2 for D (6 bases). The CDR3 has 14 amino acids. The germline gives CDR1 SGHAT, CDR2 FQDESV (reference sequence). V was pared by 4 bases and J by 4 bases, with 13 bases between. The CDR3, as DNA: TGTGCCAGCAGCTCGGTGTGGGGGGTAGAGACCCAGTACTTC. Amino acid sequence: CASSSVWGVETQYF.

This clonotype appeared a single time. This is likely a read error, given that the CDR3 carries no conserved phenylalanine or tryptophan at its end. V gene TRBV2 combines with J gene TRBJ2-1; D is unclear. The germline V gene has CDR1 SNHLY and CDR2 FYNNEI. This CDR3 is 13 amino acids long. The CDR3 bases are TGTGCCAGCAGAGAAGGAGCCTACAATGAGCAGTTCTGC. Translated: CASREGAYNEQFC.